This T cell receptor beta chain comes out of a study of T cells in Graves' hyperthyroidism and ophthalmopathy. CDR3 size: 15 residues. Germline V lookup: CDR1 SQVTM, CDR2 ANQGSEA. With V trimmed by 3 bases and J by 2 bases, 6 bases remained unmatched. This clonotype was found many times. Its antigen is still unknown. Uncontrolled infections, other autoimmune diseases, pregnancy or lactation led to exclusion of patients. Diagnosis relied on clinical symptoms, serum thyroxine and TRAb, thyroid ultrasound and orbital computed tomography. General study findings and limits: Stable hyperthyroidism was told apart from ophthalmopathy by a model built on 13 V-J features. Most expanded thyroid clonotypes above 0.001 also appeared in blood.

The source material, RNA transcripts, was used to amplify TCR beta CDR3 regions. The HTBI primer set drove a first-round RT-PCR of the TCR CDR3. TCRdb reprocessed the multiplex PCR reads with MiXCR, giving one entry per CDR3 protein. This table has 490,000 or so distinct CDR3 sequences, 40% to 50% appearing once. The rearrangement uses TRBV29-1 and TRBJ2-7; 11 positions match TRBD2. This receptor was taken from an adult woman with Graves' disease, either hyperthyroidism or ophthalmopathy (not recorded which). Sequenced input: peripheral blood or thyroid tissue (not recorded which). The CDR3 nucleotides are TGCAGCGTTGATTCCGGGACTAGCGGCACCTACGAGCAGTACTTC. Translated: CSVDSGTSGTYEQYF.